This TCR beta chain was captured by sequencing in a study of cytotoxic CD8 clonotypes in ibrutinib-treated CLL. Turning to the study itself: 24 partial and 2 complete responses; at median 68 months, 14 remitted, roughly 12 progressed. A mean of about 250,000 productive templates and approximately 90,000 productive rearrangements was obtained per sample.

The intended depth for sequencing was 1 in 200,000 to 1 in 1 million T cells. TCRdb's table, derived via immunoSEQ multiplex PCR, lists solely in-frame clones and lacks some. The sample has some 140,000 clones, approximately 89% seen once. As to this clone: What it binds is not known.

Study conclusions and caveats: Clonality, elevated at ibrutinib response, dropped back toward baseline at progression.

V dropped 0 bases and J dropped 3 bases, with 12 bases sitting between them. The length of the CDR3 is 16 residues. CDR1 and CDR2 from the germline V gene are ENHRY and SYGVKD. V is TRBV10-3 and J is TRBJ1-5; D ambiguous. The receptor's source is a human donor with chronic lymphocytic leukemia. Sequenced here: PBMCs, sampled after 12 months of ibrutinib treatment. CDR3 sequence reads: CAISESSQNYNQPQHF. CDR3 nucleotide sequence: TGTGCCATCAGTGAGTCTTCGCAGAACTACAATCAGCCCCAGCATTTT.